This TCR beta chain was documented in a study of technical replicates of blood from a few donors. The V gene lost 0 bases and the J gene lost 6 bases, with 10 bases spanning the gap. CDR3 length: 14 residues. Germline V gene sequence: CDR1 SGHNT, CDR2 YYREEE (reference sequence). Libraries were prepared by immunoSEQ multiplex PCR; TCRdb keeps only in-frame clonotypes and omits some of them. The sample includes about 70,000 clones, 80% to 95% of them seen just once. The J gene is TRBJ2-1, the V gene TRBV5-4; D is perhaps TRBD1 (6 bases). The receptor's source is a human donor in good health. Sequenced sample: T cells isolated from PBMCs. DNA of the CDR3: TGTGCCAGCAGCTTGGGTGGGACACTCAATGAGCAGTTCTTC. Residues: CASSLGGTLNEQFF.